This entry lists 16 T cell receptor beta chains sequenced from one sample in a study of CD8 T cells in Susac syndrome. With random hexamers, roughly 0.45 to 1 ug RNA was reverse transcribed. TCRdb re-analysed the immunoSEQ multiplex PCR reads in MiXCR, keeping a single row per CDR3 protein. This sample has 160,000 or so distinct CDR3 sequences, with 92% found just once. The sequenced sample was CD4+ T cells from PBMCs. The receptors shown here come from a human donor in good health.

The genes are TRBV29-1 and TRBJ2-7; D might be TRBD1 (6 bases). The V gene lost 0 bases and the J gene lost 0 bases, with 9 bases spanning the gap. CDR1 and CDR2 from the germline V gene are SQVTM and ANQGSEA. The CDR3 is 14 residues long. Here the CDR3 DNA reads TGCAGCGTTGAAGATAGGGGGAGCTCCTACGAGCAGTACTTC. It yields the protein CSVEDRGSSYEQYF.

The V gene is TRBV29-1, the J gene TRBJ2-3, with D possibly matching TRBD2 (7 bases). Germline V gene lookup returns CDR1 SQVTM and CDR2 ANQGSEA. V lost 6 bases to trimming and J lost 6 bases, with 13 bases between them. The CDR3 sequence is 12 residues long. CDR3 DNA: TGCAGCGTCGAGGGGGGGGGCGATACGCAGTATTTT. This sequence encodes CSVEGGGDTQYF.

V usage is TRBV7-2 and J usage is TRBJ1-3; TRBD1 agrees at 8 bases. CDR1 and CDR2 from the germline V gene are SGHTA and FQGNSA. This CDR3 spans 18 amino acids. V shed 1 base, J shed 4 bases, and the junction held 12 bases outside the gene matches. CDR3 sequence (DNA): TGTGCCAGCAGCTTAGTAGGGACAGGCCTTGGATCGGGAAACACCATATATTTT. Protein product: CASSLVGTGLGSGNTIYF.

V gene TRBV10-3 combines with J gene TRBJ1-4; D gene unclear. The CDR3 loop spans 13 amino acids. Trimming cost V 6 bases and J 0 bases, with 5 bases left between them. Germline V gene lookup returns CDR1 ENHRY and CDR2 SYGVKD. CDR3 nucleotide sequence: TGTGCCATCAGCCGAGCAACTAATGAAAAACTGTTTTTT. Translating it yields CAISRATNEKLFF.

The V and J genes are TRBV9 and TRBJ2-2, with D perhaps matching TRBD1 (5 bases). CDR1 is SGDLS and CDR2 is YYNGEE in the germline V gene. V lost 0 bases to trimming and J lost 4 bases, with 16 bases between them. The CDR3 is made up of 17 amino acids. This CDR3 reads CASSVAKGQASTGELFF. CDR3 nucleotide sequence: TGTGCCAGCAGCGTAGCTAAGGGGCAGGCGAGCACCGGGGAGCTGTTTTTT.

This clonotype was seen only once. The gene calls are TRBV7-2 and TRBJ2-1, with 10 positions matching TRBD2. Germline V gives CDR1 SGHTA, CDR2 FQGNSA. With 5 bases clipped from V and 8 bases from J, the junction kept 12 bases outside the gene matches. This CDR3 spans 16 amino acids. The DNA for the CDR3 is TGTGCCAGCAGCCGTGGTATAGCGGGGGGTCGCGATGAGCAGTTCTTC. Its protein product is CASSRGIAGGRDEQFF.

J is TRBJ2-7 and V is TRBV10-1; possible D gene TRBD1, 5 bases. The V gene lost 3 bases and the J gene lost 3 bases, with 9 bases spanning the gap. The V gene's germline CDR1 is WNHNN and CDR2 SYGVQD (reference sequence). This CDR3 region has 13 residues. CDR3 coding DNA: TGCGCCAGCAGTGAAGGGGCGGACTACGAGCAGTACTTC. Amino acid sequence: CASSEGADYEQYF.

The chain couples TRBV5-1 to TRBJ2-7, with 10 bases that match TRBD1. Germline V gene sequence: CDR1 SGHRS, CDR2 YFSETQ. The CDR3 is 13 amino acids. V was clipped by 5 bases and J by 6 bases; unmatched bases: 5. The chain's CDR3 is CASRGDRGGEQYF. The CDR3 coding sequence is TGCGCCAGCAGAGGGGACAGGGGAGGCGAGCAGTACTTC.

This rearrangement joins TRBV4-3 to TRBJ2-5; tentative D call: TRBD2 (5 bases). CDR1 LGHNA and CDR2 YSLEER come from the germline V gene. Trimming pared 1 base from V and 2 bases from J, leaving 5 bases between. The CDR3 consists of 13 residues. The CDR3 sequence: CASSQGTQETQYF. CDR3 DNA: TGCGCCAGCAGCCAAGGGACTCAAGAGACCCAGTACTTC.

This clonotype was detected once. This chain uses TRBV2 with TRBJ2-2, with a tentative D call TRBD1 (5 bases). This CDR3 is 14 amino acids long. From germline, CDR1 is SNHLY and CDR2 FYNNEI. The V and J ends lost 8 bases and 6 bases respectively, with 16 bases between them. This CDR3 reads CASHEQGFAGELFF. The CDR3 nucleotides read TGTGCCAGCCATGAGCAGGGTTTCGCCGGGGAGCTGTTTTTT.

This chain uses TRBV24-1 with TRBJ2-3; TRBD2 matches 11 bases. The germline CDR1 and CDR2 sequences are KGHDR and SFDVKD. V shed 0 bases, J shed 2 bases, and the junction held 6 bases outside the gene matches. The CDR3 has 18 amino acids. CDR3 region: CATSDLAPSGGITDTQYF. CDR3 coding DNA: TGTGCCACCAGTGATTTGGCCCCTAGCGGGGGGATCACAGATACGCAGTATTTT.

The chain combines TRBV6-6 with TRBJ2-7; 11 bases are a match to TRBD2. V shed 4 bases, J shed 4 bases, and the junction held 6 bases outside the gene matches. The germline V gene has CDR1 MNHNY and CDR2 SVGAGI (reference sequence). CDR3 length equals 15 residues. The chain's CDR3 is CASSSHSGRDYEQYF. The CDR3 region has the DNA TGTGCCAGCAGTTCGCATAGCGGGAGGGATTACGAGCAGTACTTC.

The chain couples TRBV11-2 to TRBJ2-7; TRBD2 aligns across 12 bases. CDR3 length: 15 amino acids. Looked up from germline, CDR1 is SGHAT and CDR2 is FQNNGV. V was pared by 3 bases and J by 7 bases, with 7 bases of the junction left unmatched. The CDR3 reads CASSFPSGGALEQYF. CDR3 nucleotide sequence: TGTGCCAGCAGCTTTCCTAGCGGGGGGGCATTGGAGCAGTACTTC.

This clonotype was detected a few times. CDR3 DNA sequence: TGTGCCAGCAGCTTGAGGGGAGAGACCCAGTACTTC. It encodes CASSLRGETQYF. The chain carries TRBV7-2 and TRBJ2-5; perhaps D is TRBD1 or TRBD2 (5 bases each). This CDR3 spans 12 amino acids. Trimming left V 3 bases short and J 4 bases short, with 6 bases between. The V gene's germline CDR1 is SGHTA and CDR2 FQGNSA.

The chain links TRBV18 to TRBJ2-2; perhaps TRBD2 as D (6 bases). The CDR3 is 14 amino acids. Germline assignment: CDR1 KGHSH and CDR2 LQKENI. With 3 bases removed from V and 4 bases from J, the gap between germline ends came to 9 bases. The DNA of the CDR3 is TGTGCCAGCTCACCGCCGGGACTCACCGGGGAGCTGTTTTTT. Its protein is CASSPPGLTGELFF.

The genes are TRBV7-8 and TRBJ1-1, with TRBD1 as a possible D gene (6 bases). There are 17 residues in the CDR3. Germline V gene sequence: CDR1 SGHVS, CDR2 FQNEAQ. The V and J ends lost 2 bases and 0 bases respectively, with 16 bases between them. CDR3 residues: CASSLRSQGSMNTEAFF. As DNA, the CDR3 is TGTGCCAGCAGCTTAAGATCCCAGGGGTCCATGAACACTGAAGCTTTCTTT.